The entry below describes one T cell receptor beta chain. Seattle's cohort entered during active infection and was followed longitudinally. The source of the sample is a study of blood T cell repertoires in COVID-19. About the study: The origin of the acute and convalescent COVID-19 samples was the United States, Italy and Spain. T cells, B-cell-depleted T cells, or PBMCs provided the cDNA or gDNA that served as material.

Authors' processing steps: Counts of nucleated cells, estimated from reference gene primer amplification, were obtained. Measured with immunoSEQ multiplex PCR; TCRdb has only the in-frame clones, and not every one. V and J calls and clone size come straight from that table; D and trimming were deduced from the DNA. The sample carries 450,000 or so clones, around nine tenths recorded once. The CDR3 covers 12 residues. V dropped 4 bases and J dropped 9 bases, with 13 bases sitting between them. This TCR was recovered from a man between 18 and 35 years old with COVID-19, enrolled during active disease. This chain links TRBV5-7 with TRBJ1-2; no clear D gene. TRBV5-7 counts as an open reading frame of uncertain function. Sequenced material: peripheral blood. Here the CDR3 DNA reads TGTGCCAGCAGCGTGGGCGGAAAGCGCTACACCTTC. Protein product: CASSVGGKRYTF.